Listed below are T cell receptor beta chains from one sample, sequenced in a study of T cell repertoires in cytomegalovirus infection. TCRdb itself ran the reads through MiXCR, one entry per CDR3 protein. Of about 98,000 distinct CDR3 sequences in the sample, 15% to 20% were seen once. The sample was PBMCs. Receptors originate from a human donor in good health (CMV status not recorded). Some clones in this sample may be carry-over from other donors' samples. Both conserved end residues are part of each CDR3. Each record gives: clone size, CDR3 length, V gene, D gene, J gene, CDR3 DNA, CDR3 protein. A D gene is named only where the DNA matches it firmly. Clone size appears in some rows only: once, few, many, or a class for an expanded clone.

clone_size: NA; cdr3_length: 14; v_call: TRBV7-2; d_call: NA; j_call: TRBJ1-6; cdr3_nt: TGTGCCAGCAGCTTACCCCTTCAAGATTCACCCCTCCACTTT; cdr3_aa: CASSLPLQDSPLHF
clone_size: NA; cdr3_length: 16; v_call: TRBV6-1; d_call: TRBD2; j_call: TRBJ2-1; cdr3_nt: TGTGCCAGCGGGGGGAGACTATTAGCGGGGGCGAATGAGCAGTTCTTC; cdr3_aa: CASGGRLLAGANEQFF
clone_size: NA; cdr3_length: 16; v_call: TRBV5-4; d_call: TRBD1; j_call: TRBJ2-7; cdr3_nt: TGTGCCAGCAGCTCCCAGCTTAACCGGGACAGGGGCGAGCAGTACTTC; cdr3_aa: CASSSQLNRDRGEQYF
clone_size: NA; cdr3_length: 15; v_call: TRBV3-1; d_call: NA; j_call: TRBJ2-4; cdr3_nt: TGTGCCAGCAGCCTACGACAGCCGGCCAAAAACATTCAGTACTTC; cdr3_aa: CASSLRQPAKNIQYF
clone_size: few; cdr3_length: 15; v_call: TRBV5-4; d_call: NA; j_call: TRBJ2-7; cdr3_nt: TGTGCCAGCAGCTTGACCCGACAGAAAGGCTACGAGCAGTACTTC; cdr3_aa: CASSLTRQKGYEQYF
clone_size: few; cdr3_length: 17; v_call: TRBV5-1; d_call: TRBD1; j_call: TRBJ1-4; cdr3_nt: TGCGCCAGCAGCGGGGGACAGGGTTCCCTAACTAATGAAAAACTGTTTTTT; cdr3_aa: CASSGGQGSLTNEKLFF
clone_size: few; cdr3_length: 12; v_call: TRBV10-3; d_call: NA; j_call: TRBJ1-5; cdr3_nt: TGTGCCATCAGGGACAGCGACGGGCCCCAGCATTTT; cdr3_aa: CAIRDSDGPQHF
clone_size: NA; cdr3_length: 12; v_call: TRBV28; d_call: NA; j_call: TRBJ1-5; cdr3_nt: TGTGCCAGCAGCTCCTGGGACCAGCCCCAGCATTTT; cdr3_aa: CASSSWDQPQHF
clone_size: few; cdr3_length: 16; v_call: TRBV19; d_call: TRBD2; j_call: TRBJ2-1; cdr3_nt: TGTGCCAGCGGGGGACTAGCGGGGGGATCGTACAATGAGCAGTTCTTC; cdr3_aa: CASGGLAGGSYNEQFF
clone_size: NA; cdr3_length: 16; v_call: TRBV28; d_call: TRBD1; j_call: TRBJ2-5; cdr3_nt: TGTGCCAGCAGTTTATTGGGACAGGCGTACCAAGAGACCCAGTACTTC; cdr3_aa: CASSLLGQAYQETQYF
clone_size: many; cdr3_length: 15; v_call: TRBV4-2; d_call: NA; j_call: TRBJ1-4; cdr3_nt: TGTGCCAGCAGCCAAGGAAGAGGGACGGATGAAAAACTGTTTTTT; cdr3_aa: CASSQGRGTDEKLFF
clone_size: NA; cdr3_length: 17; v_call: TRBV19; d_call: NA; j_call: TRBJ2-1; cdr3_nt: TGTGCCAGTAGTAGGGCCAGCCCAAAAATTTCCGCCAATGAGCAGTTCTTC; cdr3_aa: CASSRASPKISANEQFF
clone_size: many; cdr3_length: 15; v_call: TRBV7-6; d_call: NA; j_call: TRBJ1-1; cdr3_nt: TGTGCCAGCAGCTTGAAACAGGGCGTAAACACTGAAGCTTTCTTT; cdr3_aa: CASSLKQGVNTEAFF
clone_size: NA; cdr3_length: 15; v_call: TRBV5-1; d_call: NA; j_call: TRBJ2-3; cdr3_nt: TGCGCCAGCAGCTTGACGGGGCCCGGCACAGATACGCAGTATTTT; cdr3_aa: CASSLTGPGTDTQYF
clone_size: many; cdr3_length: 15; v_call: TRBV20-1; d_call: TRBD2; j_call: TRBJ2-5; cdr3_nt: TGCAGTGCCCTACTAGCGGGGGGGCCTAGGGAGACCCAGTACTTC; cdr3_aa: CSALLAGGPRETQYF
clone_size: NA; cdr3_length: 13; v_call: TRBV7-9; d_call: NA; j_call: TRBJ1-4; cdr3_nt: TGTGCCAGCAGCTTAGGGGCGAATGAAAAACTGTTTTTT; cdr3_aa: CASSLGANEKLFF
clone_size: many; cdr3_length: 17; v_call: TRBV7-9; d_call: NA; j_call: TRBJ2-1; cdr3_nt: TGTGCCAGCAGACTACAGCCAATCGGGACCCTGGGAAATGAGCAGTTCTTC; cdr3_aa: CASRLQPIGTLGNEQFF
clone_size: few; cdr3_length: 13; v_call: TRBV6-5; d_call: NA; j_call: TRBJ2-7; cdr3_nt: TGTGCCAGCAGTTACACCGCATCCTACGAGCAGTACTTC; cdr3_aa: CASSYTASYEQYF
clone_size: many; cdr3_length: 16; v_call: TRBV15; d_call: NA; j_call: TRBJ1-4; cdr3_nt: TGTGCCACCAGCAGAGATATGGGGGTAACTAATGAAAAACTGTTTTTT; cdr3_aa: CATSRDMGVTNEKLFF
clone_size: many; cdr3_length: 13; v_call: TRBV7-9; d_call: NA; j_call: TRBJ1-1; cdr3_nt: TGTGCCAGCAGCTTAGTTGAGAACACTGAAGCTTTCTTT; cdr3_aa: CASSLVENTEAFF
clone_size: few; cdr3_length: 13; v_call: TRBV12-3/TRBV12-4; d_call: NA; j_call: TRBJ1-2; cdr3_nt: TGTGCCAGCAGTTCGGGACTGAGCTATGGCTACACCTTC; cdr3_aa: CASSSGLSYGYTF
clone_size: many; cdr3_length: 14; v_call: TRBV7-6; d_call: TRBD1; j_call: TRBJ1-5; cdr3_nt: TGTGCCAGCGGGAGGGACAGCGATAATCAGCCCCAGCATTTT; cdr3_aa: CASGRDSDNQPQHF
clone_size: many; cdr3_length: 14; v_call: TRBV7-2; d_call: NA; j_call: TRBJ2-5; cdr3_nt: TGTGCCAGCAGCCCGGACAGATACCAAGAGACCCAGTACTTC; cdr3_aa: CASSPDRYQETQYF
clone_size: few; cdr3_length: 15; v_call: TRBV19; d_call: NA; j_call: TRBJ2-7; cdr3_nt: TGTGCCAGTAATGGTGCCGCCCGGGGGTCCTACGAGCAGTACTTC; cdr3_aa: CASNGAARGSYEQYF
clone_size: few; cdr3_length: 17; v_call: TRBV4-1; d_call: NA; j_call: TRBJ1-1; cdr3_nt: TGCGCCAGCAGCCCGGGGGGGCACTCCGGTCGCGACACTGAAGCTTTCTTT; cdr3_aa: CASSPGGHSGRDTEAFF
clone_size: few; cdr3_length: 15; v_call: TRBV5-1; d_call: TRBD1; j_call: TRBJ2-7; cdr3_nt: TGCGCCAGCAGCGAGACCGGGACAGGGACCTACGAGCAGTACTTC; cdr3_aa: CASSETGTGTYEQYF
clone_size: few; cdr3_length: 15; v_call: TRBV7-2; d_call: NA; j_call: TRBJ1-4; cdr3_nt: TGTGCCAGCAGCTTACTTGGGGGGGGGAATGAAAAACTGTTTTTT; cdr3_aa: CASSLLGGGNEKLFF
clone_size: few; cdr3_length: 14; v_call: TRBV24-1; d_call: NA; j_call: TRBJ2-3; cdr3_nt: TGTGCCACCAGTGAATCCCCCAATGGGGATACGCAGTATTTT; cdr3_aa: CATSESPNGDTQYF
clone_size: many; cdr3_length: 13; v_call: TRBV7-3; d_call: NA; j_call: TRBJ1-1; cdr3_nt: TGTGCCAGCAGCTTATTCGAGAACACTGAAGCTTTCTTT; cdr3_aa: CASSLFENTEAFF
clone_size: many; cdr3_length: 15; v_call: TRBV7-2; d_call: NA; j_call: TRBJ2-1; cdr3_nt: TGTGCCAGCAGCTTAGGACACGGGACGTACAATGAGCAGTTCTTC; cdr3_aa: CASSLGHGTYNEQFF
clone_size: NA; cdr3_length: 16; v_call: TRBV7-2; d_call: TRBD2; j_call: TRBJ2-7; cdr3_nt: TGTGCCAGCAGCGAGAGGGGAGCGGGGCGCTCCTACGAGCAGCACTTC; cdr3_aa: CASSERGAGRSYEQHF
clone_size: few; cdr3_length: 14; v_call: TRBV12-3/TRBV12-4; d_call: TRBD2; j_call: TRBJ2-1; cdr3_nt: TGTGCCAGCAGTGGGACTAGCGGGGGCAATGAGCAGTTCTTC; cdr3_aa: CASSGTSGGNEQFF
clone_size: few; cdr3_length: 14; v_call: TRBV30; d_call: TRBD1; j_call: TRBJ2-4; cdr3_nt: TGTGCCTGGAGTTCCACAGGGGGGCATCACATTCAGTACTTC; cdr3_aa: CAWSSTGGHHIQYF
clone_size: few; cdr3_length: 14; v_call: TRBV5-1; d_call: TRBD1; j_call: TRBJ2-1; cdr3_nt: TGCGCCAGCAGCCCCGGGACAGGGAGGAATGAGCAGTTCTTC; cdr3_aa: CASSPGTGRNEQFF
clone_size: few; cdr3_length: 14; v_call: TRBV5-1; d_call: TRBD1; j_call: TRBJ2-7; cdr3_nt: TGCGCCAGCAGACACAGGGGGCGACTAGACGAGCAGTACTTC; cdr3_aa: CASRHRGRLDEQYF
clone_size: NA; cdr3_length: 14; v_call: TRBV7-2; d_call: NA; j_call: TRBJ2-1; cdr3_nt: TGTGCCAGCAGCTTAGGGGGCGTTTACAATGAGCAGTTCTTC; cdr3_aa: CASSLGGVYNEQFF
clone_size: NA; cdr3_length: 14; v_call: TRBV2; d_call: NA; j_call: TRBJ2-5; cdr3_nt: TGTGCCAGCAGTTATGACAGAATCCAAGAGACCCAGTACTTC; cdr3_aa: CASSYDRIQETQYF
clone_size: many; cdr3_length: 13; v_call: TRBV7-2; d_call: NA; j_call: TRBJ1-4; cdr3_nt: TGTGCCAGCAGCCCCAGGGGCTACCTAAAACTGTTTTTT; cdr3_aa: CASSPRGYLKLFF
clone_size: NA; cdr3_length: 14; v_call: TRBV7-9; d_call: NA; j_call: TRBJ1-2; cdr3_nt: TGTGCCAGCAACCGTGGGGGCGCGGACTATGGCTACACCTTC; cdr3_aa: CASNRGGADYGYTF
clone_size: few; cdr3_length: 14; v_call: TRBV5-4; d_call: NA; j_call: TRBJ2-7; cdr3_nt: TGTGCCAGCAGCTTGTTAAGGGGTTCCTACGAGCAGTACTTC; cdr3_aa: CASSLLRGSYEQYF
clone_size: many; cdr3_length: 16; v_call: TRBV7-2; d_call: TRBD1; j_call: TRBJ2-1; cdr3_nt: TGTGCCAGCAGCTTAGTCGCGGGACAGGGAGTTAGTGAGCAGTTCTTC; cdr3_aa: CASSLVAGQGVSEQFF
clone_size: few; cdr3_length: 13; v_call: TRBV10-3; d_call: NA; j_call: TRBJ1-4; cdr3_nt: TGTGCCGTATCAGGAGACGTTAATGAAAAACTGTTTTTT; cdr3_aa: CAVSGDVNEKLFF
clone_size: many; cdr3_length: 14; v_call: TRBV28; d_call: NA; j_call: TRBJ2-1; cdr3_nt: TGTGCCAGCACCCCGCAGGGCCTCTACAATGAGCAGTTCTTC; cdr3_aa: CASTPQGLYNEQFF
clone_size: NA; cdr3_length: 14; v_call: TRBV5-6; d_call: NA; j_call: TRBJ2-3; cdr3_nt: TGTGCCAGCAGCCTACGGGACCCAACTAATACGCAGTATTTT; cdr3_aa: CASSLRDPTNTQYF
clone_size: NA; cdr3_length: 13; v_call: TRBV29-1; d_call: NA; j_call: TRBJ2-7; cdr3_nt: TGCAGCGTTGATGATAGAACCTCCTACGAGCAGTACTTC; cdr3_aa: CSVDDRTSYEQYF
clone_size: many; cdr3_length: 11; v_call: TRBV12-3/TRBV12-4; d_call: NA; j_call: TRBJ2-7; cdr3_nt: TGTGCCAGCAGTTTAACCGGGGAGCAGTACTTC; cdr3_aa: CASSLTGEQYF
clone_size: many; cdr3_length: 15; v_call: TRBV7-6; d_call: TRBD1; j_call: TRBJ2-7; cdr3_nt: TGTGCCAGCAGCTTGGGGACAGGGGGGGCCTACGAGCAGTACTTC; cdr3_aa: CASSLGTGGAYEQYF
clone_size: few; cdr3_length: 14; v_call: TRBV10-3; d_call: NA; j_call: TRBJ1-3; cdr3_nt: TGTGCCATCAGTGAGGGCAGCTCTGGAAACACCATATATTTT; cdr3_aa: CAISEGSSGNTIYF
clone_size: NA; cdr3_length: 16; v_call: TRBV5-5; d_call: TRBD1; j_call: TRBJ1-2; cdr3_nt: TGTGCCAGCAGCTTGTCCGGGACAGGGGACCACTATGGCTACACCTTC; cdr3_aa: CASSLSGTGDHYGYTF
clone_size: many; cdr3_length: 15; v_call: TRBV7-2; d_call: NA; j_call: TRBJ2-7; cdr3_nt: TGTGCCAGCAGCTTAGTGGGCTACGGGACCTACGAGCAGTACTTC; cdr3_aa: CASSLVGYGTYEQYF
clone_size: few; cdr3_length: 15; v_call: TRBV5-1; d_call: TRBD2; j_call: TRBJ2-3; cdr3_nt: TGCGCCAGCAGCGCTAGCGGTTCCGGCACAGATACGCAGTATTTT; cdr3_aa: CASSASGSGTDTQYF
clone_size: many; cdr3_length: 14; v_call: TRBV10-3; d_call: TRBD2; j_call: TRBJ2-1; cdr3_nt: TGTGCCTCGAAAGGGACTAGCGGGGAAGATGAGCAGTTCTTC; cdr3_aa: CASKGTSGEDEQFF
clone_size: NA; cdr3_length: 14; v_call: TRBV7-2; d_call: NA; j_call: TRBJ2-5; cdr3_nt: TGTGCCAGCAGCTTGTCGGTGAACCAAGAGACCCGGTACTTC; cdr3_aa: CASSLSVNQETRYF